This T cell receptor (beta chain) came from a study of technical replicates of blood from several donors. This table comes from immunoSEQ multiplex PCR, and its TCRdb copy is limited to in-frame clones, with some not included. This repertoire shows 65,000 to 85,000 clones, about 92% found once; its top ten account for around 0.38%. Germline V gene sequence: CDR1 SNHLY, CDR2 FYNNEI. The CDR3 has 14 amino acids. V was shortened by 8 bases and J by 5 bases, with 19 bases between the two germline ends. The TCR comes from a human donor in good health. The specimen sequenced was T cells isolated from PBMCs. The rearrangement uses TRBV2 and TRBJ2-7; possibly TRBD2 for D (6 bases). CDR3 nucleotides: TGTGCCAGCGGAGGGAGTGGGTGGGTCCACGAGCAGTACTTC. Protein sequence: CASGGSGWVHEQYF.